A single sample is the source of the 25 T cell receptor beta chains below, sequenced in a study of follicular helper T cells after annual influenza vaccination. Specified time point: 2015-2016 season, 7 days after influenza vaccination. TCRdb's copy holds only in-frame clones and misses some; the assay was immunoSEQ multiplex PCR. This table holds 5,500 to 8,000 clones, approximately 81% found once. The input for sequencing was CXCR5- memory CD4+ T cells sorted from blood, taken 7 days after influenza vaccination. The receptors were gathered from an adult who received the influenza vaccine.

The chain couples TRBV28 to TRBJ2-1; TRBD2 matches at 10 bases. V lost 6 bases, J lost 7 bases, and 6 bases stayed unmatched. CDR1 MDHEN and CDR2 SYDVKM come from the germline V gene. The CDR3 loop spans 14 amino acids. This CDR3 is CASRQGLARNEQFF. CDR3 sequence (DNA): TGTGCCAGCAGACAGGGACTAGCGAGGAATGAGCAGTTCTTC.

This chain links TRBV5-4 with TRBJ2-1; a possible D gene is TRBD1 (6 bases). The CDR3 extends over 15 amino acids. Germline V lookup: CDR1 SGHNT, CDR2 YYREEE (reference sequence). Trimming took 6 bases from V and 0 from J, leaving 13 bases between them. The CDR3 loop is CASTQGGYSYNEQFF. In nucleotides, the CDR3 is TGTGCCAGCACCCAAGGGGGTTACTCCTACAATGAGCAGTTCTTC. Filled out from reference TRBV5-4 and TRBJ2-1, the complete variable domain reads ETGVTQSPTHLIKTRGQQVTLRCSSQSGHNTVSWYQQALGQGPQFIFQYYREEENGRGNFPPRFSGLQFPNYSSELNVNALELDDSALYLCASTQGGYSYNEQFFGPGTRLTVL.

The rearrangement uses TRBV30 and TRBJ1-1; maybe TRBD1 (6 bases). V was trimmed by 1 base and J by 8 bases, leaving 17 bases between them. CDR1 is GTSNPN and CDR2 is SVGIG in the germline V gene (reference sequence). The CDR3 loop spans 14 amino acids. CDR3 loop: CAWSGQAGRIEAFF. Written as DNA, the CDR3 is TGTGCCTGGAGTGGACAGGCCGGGCGGATAGAAGCTTTCTTT. Drawing the rest from reference TRBV30 and TRBJ1-1, the complete variable domain is SQTIHQWPATLVQPVGSPLSLECTVEGTSNPNLYWYRQAAGRGLQLLFYSVGIGQISSEVPQNLSASRPQDRQFILSSKKLLLSDSGFYLCAWSGQAGRIEAFFGQGTRLTVV.

This clone was recorded only once. This chain links TRBV5-4 with TRBJ1-2, with D hard to call. The V and J ends lost 4 bases and 8 bases respectively, with 12 bases between them. This CDR3 comprises 12 residues. Germline loops: CDR1 SGHNT, CDR2 YYREEE (reference sequence). The DNA for the CDR3 is TGTGCCAGCAGCCCCACCCGGGGAGGCTACACCTTC. Encoded protein: CASSPTRGGYTF.

This chain uses TRBV4-1 with TRBJ2-2; possibly TRBD1 for D (5 bases). The CDR3 is 14 amino acids. The V and J ends lost 2 bases and 7 bases respectively, with 11 bases between them. CDR1 is MGHRA and CDR2 is YSYEKL in the germline V gene. The CDR3 protein is CASSQNRRSGELFF. The CDR3 DNA sequence: TGCGCCAGCAGCCAAAACAGGCGTAGCGGGGAGCTGTTTTTT.

This chain links TRBV23-1 with TRBJ2-5; TRBD2 matches 8 bases. TRBV23-1 is annotated as an ORF whose role is uncertain. V lost 2 bases and J lost 3; bases outside the gene matches: 8. CDR3 length equals 16 residues. The CDR3 is CASSQPTSGSKETQYF. The CDR3 DNA sequence: TGCGCCAGCAGTCAACCCACTAGCGGTTCTAAAGAGACCCAGTACTTC.

This clone was recorded once. This rearrangement joins TRBV28 to TRBJ2-5, with unresolved D. The germline V gene encodes CDR1 MDHEN and CDR2 SYDVKM. The CDR3 covers 11 residues. The V gene lost 6 bases and the J gene lost 5 bases, with 7 bases spanning the gap. The CDR3 nucleotides are TGTGCCAGCAGCCCCAGGGAGACCCAGTACTTC. This encodes CASSPRETQYF.

This chain joins TRBV10-3 and TRBJ2-7, with 11 bases identical to TRBD2. V lost 6 bases and J lost 4; bases outside the gene matches: 2. Germline V gene sequence: CDR1 ENHRY, CDR2 SYGVKD. CDR3 size: 13 residues. CDR3 protein: CAIRASGGYEQYF. The DNA for the CDR3 is TGTGCCATCAGGGCTAGCGGGGGGTACGAGCAGTACTTC.

There are a few counts of this clone. The chain couples TRBV27 to TRBJ2-7; 9 nucleotides line up with TRBD2. CDR3 length equals 13 residues. With 5 bases clipped from V and 2 bases from J, the junction kept 1 base outside the gene matches. Germline values: CDR1 MNHEY, CDR2 SMNVEV (reference sequence). The CDR3 region is CASSRTSAYEQYF. The CDR3 DNA reads as TGTGCCAGCAGTCGGACTAGCGCCTACGAGCAGTACTTC.

This chain links TRBV6-5 with TRBJ1-6; D unclear. Trimming cost V 0 bases and J 7 bases, with 4 bases left between them. Germline CDR1 is MNHEY and CDR2 is SVGAGI. The CDR3 spans 13 residues. The CDR3 DNA follows: TGTGCCAGCAGTTACTCGACCAATTCACCCCTCCACTTT. It is translated as CASSYSTNSPLHF.

The CDR3 loop reads CAWTSGGANYGYTF. DNA of the CDR3: TGTGCCTGGACGTCCGGGGGAGCTAACTATGGCTACACCTTC. V gene TRBV30 combines with J gene TRBJ1-2; weak D call: TRBD1 (5 bases). The V gene's germline CDR1 is GTSNPN and CDR2 SVGIG (reference sequence). This CDR3 is 14 amino acids long. V was pared by 4 bases and J by 0 bases, with 12 bases between. Complete variable domain (other parts from reference TRBV30 and TRBJ1-2): SQTIHQWPATLVQPVGSPLSLECTVEGTSNPNLYWYRQAAGRGLQLLFYSVGIGQISSEVPQNLSASRPQDRQFILSSKKLLLSDSGFYLCAWTSGGANYGYTFGSGTRLTVV.

The V and J genes are TRBV30 and TRBJ2-2; the D gene is possibly TRBD1 (6 bases). The CDR3 loop spans 14 amino acids. Between the trimmed V and J ends, which lost 0 bases and 7 bases, there was a span of 12 bases. Per the germline V gene, CDR1 is GTSNPN and CDR2 is SVGIG (reference sequence). The CDR3 spells CAWSVARGFGELFF. In DNA, the CDR3 is TGTGCCTGGAGTGTAGCTAGGGGGTTCGGGGAGCTGTTTTTT.

J is TRBJ2-2 and V is TRBV5-6; D uncertain. V was clipped by 0 bases and J by 1 base, with 10 bases between them. Germline V lookup: CDR1 SGHDT, CDR2 YYEEEE. The CDR3 totals 16 residues. The CDR3 here is CASSLVRLRNTGELFF. The CDR3 DNA follows: TGTGCCAGCAGCTTGGTGAGACTCAGGAACACCGGGGAGCTGTTTTTT.

The gene calls are TRBV7-3 and TRBJ2-2, with TRBD2 matching 8 bases. The CDR3 length is 15 residues. The junction had 5 bases not matched to a gene; V was cut back by 5 bases and J by 3 bases. Germline lookup yields CDR1 SGHTA and CDR2 FQGTGA. CDR3 sequence: CASSLSGEDTGELFF. The CDR3 DNA sequence: TGTGCCAGCAGCCTTAGCGGGGAGGACACCGGGGAGCTGTTTTTT.

This chain uses TRBV30 with TRBJ2-3; D is unresolved. CDR1 is GTSNPN and CDR2 is SVGIG in the germline V gene (reference sequence). The CDR3 sequence is 14 residues long. The ends were cut back, 3 bases at V and 3 bases at J, with 13 bases in the middle. This CDR3 is CAWRDLRATDTQYF. The CDR3 coding sequence is TGTGCCTGGAGAGATTTAAGGGCGACAGATACGCAGTATTTT. The variable domain in full, with the rest retrieved from reference TRBV30 and TRBJ2-3, is SQTIHQWPATLVQPVGSPLSLECTVEGTSNPNLYWYRQAAGRGLQLLFYSVGIGQISSEVPQNLSASRPQDRQFILSSKKLLLSDSGFYLCAWRDLRATDTQYFGPGTRLTVL.

This rearrangement joins TRBV18 to TRBJ1-6; weak D call: TRBD1 (5 bases). CDR3 length equals 15 residues. Trimming took 6 bases from V and 8 from J, leaving 17 bases between them. The germline CDR1 and CDR2 sequences are KGHSH and LQKENI. Written as DNA, the CDR3 is TGTGCCAGCTCGCACCAGGGACTGCTGGATTCACCCCTCCACTTT. Translation: CASSHQGLLDSPLHF.

This clone occurred a few times. This chain uses TRBV18 with TRBJ2-7, with D possibly matching TRBD1 (5 bases). The V end was cut by 2 bases, the J end by 7 bases, with 12 bases between. The CDR3 spans 13 residues. Germline-derived CDR1 and CDR2 are KGHSH and LQKENI. CDR3 sequence reads: CASSPADSREQYF. CDR3 DNA: TGTGCCAGCTCACCAGCAGACAGTCGGGAGCAGTACTTC. The whole variable domain, filled in from reference TRBV18 and TRBJ2-7, reads NAGVMQNPRHLVRRRGQEARLRCSPMKGHSHVYWYRQLPEEGLKFMVYLQKENIIDESGMPKERFSAEFPKEGPSILRIQQVVRGDSAAYFCASSPADSREQYFGPGTRLTVT.

The chain is built from TRBV4-2 and TRBJ2-3; no reliable D call. V was cut by 0 bases and J by 3 bases, with 10 bases left in between. The CDR3 extends over 15 amino acids. Germline V gene sequence: CDR1 LGHNA, CDR2 YNFKEQ. The CDR3 sequence is CASSQDRRVTDTQYF. For the CDR3, the DNA is TGTGCCAGCAGCCAAGATCGAAGGGTGACAGATACGCAGTATTTT.

The chain carries TRBV6-1 and TRBJ1-5, with a tentative D call TRBD1 (6 bases). The germline V gene has CDR1 MNHNS and CDR2 SASEGT. The CDR3 has 13 amino acids. Trimming took off 7 bases at V and 3 bases at J, with 10 bases between the two ends. The DNA for the CDR3 is TGTGCCAGCAAGGGGGGTACCAATCAGCCCCAGCATTTT. It yields the protein CASKGGTNQPQHF.

The gene calls are TRBV25-1 and TRBJ2-1; D is possibly TRBD1 (6 bases). The germline V gene has CDR1 MGHDK and CDR2 SYGVNS. V was pared by 3 bases and J by 6 bases, with 6 bases between. This CDR3 comprises 12 residues. CDR3 protein: CASSDRGNEQFF. The CDR3, as DNA: TGTGCCAGCAGTGACAGGGGCAATGAGCAGTTCTTC.

This sequence joins TRBV10-3 and TRBJ2-2, with a tentative D call TRBD1 (5 bases). CDR1 and CDR2 from the germline V gene are ENHRY and SYGVKD. V lost 5 bases and J 4 bases, leaving 17 bases between the germline ends. This CDR3 spans 16 amino acids. Here the CDR3 reads CAISQHRSQGTGELFF. CDR3 nucleotide sequence: TGTGCCATCAGTCAGCACAGGTCGCAGGGCACCGGGGAGCTGTTTTTT.

CDR3 in DNA: TGTGCCAGCAGCTTAGGGACCGGGGCCAACGTCCTGACTTTC. Amino acid sequence: CASSLGTGANVLTF. V is TRBV7-9 and J is TRBJ2-6, with D unresolved. The CDR3 contains 14 residues. In germline, CDR1 is SEHNR, CDR2 FQNEAQ (reference sequence). V lost 1 base and J lost 4, with 5 bases in between.

This chain joins TRBV15 and TRBJ1-3, with D possibly being TRBD1 (5 bases). Germline V lookup: CDR1 LNHNV, CDR2 YYDKDF (reference sequence). V was cut by 0 bases and J by 5 bases, with 8 bases left in between. This CDR3 is built from 14 residues. CDR3 sequence reads: CATSRDRDRNTIYF. CDR3 in DNA: TGTGCCACCAGCAGAGATAGGGACCGAAACACCATATATTTT.

V usage is TRBV5-1 and J usage is TRBJ2-2; 7 positions agree with TRBD1. This CDR3 spans 16 amino acids. Germline V gene sequence: CDR1 SGHRS, CDR2 YFSETQ. V shed 7 bases and J 2 bases; nucleotides not matched to a gene: 11. This CDR3 reads CASSARTGVNTGELFF. Here the CDR3 DNA reads TGCGCCAGCTCCGCTAGAACAGGGGTCAACACCGGGGAGCTGTTTTTT.

The V call is TRBV28, the J call TRBJ1-5; D unclear. V lost 7 bases and J lost 6, with 19 bases in between. In germline, CDR1 is MDHEN, CDR2 SYDVKM. The CDR3 loop spans 15 amino acids. As DNA, the CDR3 is TGTGCCAGCAATTGGATTCAGGCTACCCCTCAGCCCCAGCATTTT. The encoded protein is CASNWIQATPQPQHF.